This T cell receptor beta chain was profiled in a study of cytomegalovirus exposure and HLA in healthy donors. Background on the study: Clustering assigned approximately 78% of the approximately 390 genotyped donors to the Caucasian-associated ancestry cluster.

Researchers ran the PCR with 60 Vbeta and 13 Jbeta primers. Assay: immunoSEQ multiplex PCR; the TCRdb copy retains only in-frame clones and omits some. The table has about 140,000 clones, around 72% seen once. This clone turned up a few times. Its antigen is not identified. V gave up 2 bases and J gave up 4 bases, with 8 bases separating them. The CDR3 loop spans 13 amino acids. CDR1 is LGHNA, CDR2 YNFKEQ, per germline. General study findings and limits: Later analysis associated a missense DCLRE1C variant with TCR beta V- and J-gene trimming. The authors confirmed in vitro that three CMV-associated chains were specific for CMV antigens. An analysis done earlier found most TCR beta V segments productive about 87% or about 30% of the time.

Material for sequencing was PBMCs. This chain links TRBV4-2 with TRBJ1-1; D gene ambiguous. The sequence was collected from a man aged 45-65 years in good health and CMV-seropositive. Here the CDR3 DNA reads TGTGCCAGCAGCCAATATCGGGGCACTGAAGCTTTCTTT. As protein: CASSQYRGTEAFF.